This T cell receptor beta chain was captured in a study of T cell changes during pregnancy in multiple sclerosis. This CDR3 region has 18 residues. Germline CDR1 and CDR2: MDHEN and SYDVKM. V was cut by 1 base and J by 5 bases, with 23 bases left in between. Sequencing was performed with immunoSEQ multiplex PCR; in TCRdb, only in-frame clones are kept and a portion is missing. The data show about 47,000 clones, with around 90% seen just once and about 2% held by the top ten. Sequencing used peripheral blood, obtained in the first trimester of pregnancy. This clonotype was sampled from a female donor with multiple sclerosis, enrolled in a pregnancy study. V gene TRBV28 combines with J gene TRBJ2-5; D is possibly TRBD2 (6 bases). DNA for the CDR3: TGTGCCAGCAGTTTATTAGGGCGCGGCGCGTGGGGGGAGGAGACCCAGTACTTC. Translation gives CASSLLGRGAWGEETQYF.